A single sample gave rise to the 5 T cell receptor beta chains below, sequenced in a study of T cell responses to AZD1222 COVID-19 vaccine. The table came from immunoSEQ multiplex PCR; TCRdb's copy has only in-frame clones and leaves some out. The sample carries around 58,000 clones, around 90% recorded once. The sample here was peripheral blood, taken 28 days after the second AZD1222 dose. The receptors originated from an adult who received the AZD1222 COVID-19 vaccine.

The rearrangement links TRBV5-1 to TRBJ2-3; D perhaps matches TRBD2 (6 bases). Trimming pared 4 bases from V and 4 bases from J, leaving 19 bases between. The CDR3 is 16 residues long. In germline, CDR1 is SGHRS, CDR2 YFSETQ. The CDR3 DNA reads TGCGCCAGCAGCGGGGACGGGAGAACGCTATCAGATACGCAGTATTTT. This translates into CASSGDGRTLSDTQYF.

The chain is built from TRBV6-1 and TRBJ2-5; TRBD2 matches 10 bases. CDR1 is MNHNS, CDR2 SASEGT, per germline. The CDR3 loop spans 17 amino acids. The V segment lost 4 bases and the J segment 4 bases; nucleotides outside the gene matches: 12. CDR3 DNA: TGTGCCAGCAGTGCAAGAGGGCTAGCGGGAGCAAGAGAGACCCAGTACTTC. Encoded protein: CASSARGLAGARETQYF.

The J gene is TRBJ2-3, the V gene TRBV7-2; 9 bases line up with TRBD2. Losses at the gene ends were 0 bases for V and 2 bases for J; bases not matched to a gene: 6. The V gene's germline CDR1 is SGHTA and CDR2 FQGNSA. The CDR3 covers 17 residues. CDR3 coding DNA: TGTGCCAGCAGCTTAGCAGGGACTAGCAGAAACACAGATACGCAGTATTTT. Protein: CASSLAGTSRNTDTQYF. Variable domain in full (rest from reference TRBV7-2 and TRBJ2-3): GAGVSQSPSNKVTEKGKDVELRCDPISGHTALYWYRQSLGQGLEFLIYFQGNSAPDKSGLPSDRFSAERTGGSVSTLTIQRTQQEDSAVYLCASSLAGTSRNTDTQYFGPGTRLTVL.

This chain connects TRBV6-5 to TRBJ2-7; 10 bases are a match to TRBD2. The CDR3 loop spans 14 amino acids. The germline V gene has CDR1 MNHEY and CDR2 SVGAGI. J gave up 2 bases and V 10 bases, and 8 bases lay outside the gene matches. In nucleotides, the CDR3 is TGTGCCACAAAAAGCGGGAGGGCAACCTACGAGCAGTACTTC. Protein product: CATKSGRATYEQYF.

This chain joins TRBV4-2 and TRBJ1-5, with 7 positions matching TRBD1. The CDR3 spans 14 residues. The germline V gene encodes CDR1 LGHNA and CDR2 YNFKEQ. The J segment lost 3 bases and the V segment lost 3 bases, leaving 2 bases of the junction unmatched. CDR3 nucleotide sequence: TGTGCCAGCAGCCAGCAGGGGGTCAATCAGCCCCAGCATTTT. Its protein is CASSQQGVNQPQHF.